Shown below are 10 T cell receptor beta chains from a single sample sequenced in a study of regulatory and conventional T cells in RAG deficiency. Using immunoSEQ multiplex PCR, the repertoire was profiled, and TCRdb retains in-frame clones only, with some absent. Among over 10,000 clones listed, approximately 94% were seen once. Genomic DNA came from blood regulatory T cells gated CD4+ CD25-high CD127-low. The data also belong to a second study, concerning regulatory T cells. That work contributes: The PCR used 52 TRBV and 13 TRBJ primers.

Sequences were obtained from CD127- CD25+ CD4+ Tregs sorted from blood. Receptors were obtained from a human donor in good health.

This chain joins TRBV7-2 and TRBJ1-2, with D unclear. Trimming shortened V by 0 bases and J by 4 bases, and 9 bases separated the two germline ends. This CDR3 is built from 14 residues. Germline V lookup: CDR1 SGHTA, CDR2 FQGNSA. CDR3 nucleotides: TGTGCCAGCAGCTTAGCGAGGCATAGCTATGGCTACACCTTC. Translated: CASSLARHSYGYTF.

This clone was seen once. The chain employs TRBV27 and TRBJ1-4; 7 positions agree with TRBD1. After removal of 5 bases from V and 8 bases from J, the junction contained 11 bases not matched to a gene. This CDR3 has 15 amino acids. CDR1 and CDR2 from the germline V gene are MNHEY and SMNVEV (reference sequence). The CDR3 nucleotides read TGTGCCAGCAGTCTCGGACAGGCCACAGGAGAAAAACTGTTTTTT. It encodes CASSLGQATGEKLFF.

In its sample, this clone was seen once. The V call is TRBV5-1, the J call TRBJ2-3; possibly TRBD2 for D (5 bases). Trimming removed 4 bases at V and 7 bases at J, with 13 bases between. Germline V gene sequence: CDR1 SGHRS, CDR2 YFSETQ. The CDR3 totals 13 residues. In nucleotides, the CDR3 is TGCGCCAGCAGCCCGCCGGGGTCCTATACGCAGTATTTT. It codes for CASSPPGSYTQYF.

The J gene is TRBJ2-1, the V gene TRBV29-1; D gene ambiguous. The germline V and J ends were trimmed by 0 bases and 4 bases, with 7 bases remaining between them. Germline lookup yields CDR1 SQVTM and CDR2 ANQGSEA. The CDR3 spans 13 residues. The CDR3 loop is CSVEEFGYNEQFF. The CDR3 region has the DNA TGCAGCGTTGAAGAGTTCGGTTACAATGAGCAGTTCTTC.

The V and J genes are TRBV6-1 and TRBJ1-2, with D possibly TRBD1 on 6 matching bases. Trimming removed 4 bases at V and 4 bases at J, with 16 bases between. The germline V gene encodes CDR1 MNHNS and CDR2 SASEGT. This CDR3 contains 15 residues. CDR3 loop: CASSVQGPLSYGYTF. CDR3 DNA: TGTGCCAGCAGTGTACAGGGACCCCTTTCCTATGGCTACACCTTC.

The chain has TRBV10-3 and TRBJ2-7; D might be TRBD1 (5 bases). This CDR3 has 16 residues. Germline V gene sequence: CDR1 ENHRY, CDR2 SYGVKD. The germline V and J ends were trimmed by 0 bases and 2 bases, with 14 bases remaining between them. CDR3 loop: CAISESKGAATYEQYF. CDR3 DNA sequence: TGTGCCATCAGTGAGTCGAAAGGGGCGGCCACCTACGAGCAGTACTTC.

The chain is built from TRBV30 and TRBJ1-2; D is perhaps TRBD1 (6 bases). Germline V gene lookup returns CDR1 GTSNPN and CDR2 SVGIG (reference sequence). This CDR3 region has 14 residues. Between the trimmed V and J ends, which lost 6 bases and 7 bases, there was a span of 21 bases. CDR3 nucleotides: TGTGCCTGTACACGACAGGTACTTAACCTTGGCTACACCTTC. This encodes CACTRQVLNLGYTF.

The gene calls are TRBV7-2 and TRBJ1-2; D uncertain. V was pared by 5 bases and J by 4 bases, with 17 bases between. Germline CDR1 and CDR2: SGHTA and FQGNSA. There are 15 residues in the CDR3. The CDR3 region is CASSPRPRVGYGYTF. CDR3 sequence (DNA): TGTGCCAGCAGCCCCCGGCCCCGGGTCGGCTATGGCTACACCTTC.

The V call is TRBV7-2, the J call TRBJ2-7; 9 nucleotides match TRBD1. Trimming took 5 bases from V and 2 from J; bases not matched to a gene: 10. Germline V lookup: CDR1 SGHTA, CDR2 FQGNSA. CDR3 length: 16 residues. CDR3 in amino acids: CASSTFPGTGTYEQYF. In nucleotides, the CDR3 is TGTGCCAGCAGCACCTTCCCCGGGACAGGGACCTACGAGCAGTACTTC.

J is TRBJ2-3 and V is TRBV4-2, with 7 nucleotides matching TRBD2. Trimming took 1 base from V and 1 from J; bases not matched to a gene: 11. The CDR3 loop spans 18 amino acids. Looked up from germline, CDR1 is LGHNA and CDR2 is YNFKEQ. The CDR3 DNA reads TGTGCCAGCAGCCAAGTGCGGAGCGGGGCCTCCGGCACAGATACGCAGTATTTT. Translating gives CASSQVRSGASGTDTQYF.